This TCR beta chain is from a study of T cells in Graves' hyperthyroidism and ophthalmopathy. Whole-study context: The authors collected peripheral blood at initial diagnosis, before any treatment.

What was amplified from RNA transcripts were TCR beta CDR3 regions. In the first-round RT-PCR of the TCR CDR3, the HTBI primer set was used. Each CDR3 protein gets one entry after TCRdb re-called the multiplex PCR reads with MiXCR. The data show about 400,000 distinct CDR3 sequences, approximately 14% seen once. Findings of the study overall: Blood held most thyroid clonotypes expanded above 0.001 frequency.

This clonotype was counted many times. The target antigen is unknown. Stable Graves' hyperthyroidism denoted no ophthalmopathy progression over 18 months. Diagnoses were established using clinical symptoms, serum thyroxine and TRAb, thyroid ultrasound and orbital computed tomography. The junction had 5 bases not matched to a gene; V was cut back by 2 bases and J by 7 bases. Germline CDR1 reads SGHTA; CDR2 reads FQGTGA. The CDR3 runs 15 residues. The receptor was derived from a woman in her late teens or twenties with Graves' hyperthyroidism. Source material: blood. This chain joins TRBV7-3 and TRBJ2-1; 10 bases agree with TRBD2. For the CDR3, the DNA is TGTGCCAGCAGCTTAGGTAGCGGGAGGATTAATGAGCAGTTCTTC. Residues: CASSLGSGRINEQFF.